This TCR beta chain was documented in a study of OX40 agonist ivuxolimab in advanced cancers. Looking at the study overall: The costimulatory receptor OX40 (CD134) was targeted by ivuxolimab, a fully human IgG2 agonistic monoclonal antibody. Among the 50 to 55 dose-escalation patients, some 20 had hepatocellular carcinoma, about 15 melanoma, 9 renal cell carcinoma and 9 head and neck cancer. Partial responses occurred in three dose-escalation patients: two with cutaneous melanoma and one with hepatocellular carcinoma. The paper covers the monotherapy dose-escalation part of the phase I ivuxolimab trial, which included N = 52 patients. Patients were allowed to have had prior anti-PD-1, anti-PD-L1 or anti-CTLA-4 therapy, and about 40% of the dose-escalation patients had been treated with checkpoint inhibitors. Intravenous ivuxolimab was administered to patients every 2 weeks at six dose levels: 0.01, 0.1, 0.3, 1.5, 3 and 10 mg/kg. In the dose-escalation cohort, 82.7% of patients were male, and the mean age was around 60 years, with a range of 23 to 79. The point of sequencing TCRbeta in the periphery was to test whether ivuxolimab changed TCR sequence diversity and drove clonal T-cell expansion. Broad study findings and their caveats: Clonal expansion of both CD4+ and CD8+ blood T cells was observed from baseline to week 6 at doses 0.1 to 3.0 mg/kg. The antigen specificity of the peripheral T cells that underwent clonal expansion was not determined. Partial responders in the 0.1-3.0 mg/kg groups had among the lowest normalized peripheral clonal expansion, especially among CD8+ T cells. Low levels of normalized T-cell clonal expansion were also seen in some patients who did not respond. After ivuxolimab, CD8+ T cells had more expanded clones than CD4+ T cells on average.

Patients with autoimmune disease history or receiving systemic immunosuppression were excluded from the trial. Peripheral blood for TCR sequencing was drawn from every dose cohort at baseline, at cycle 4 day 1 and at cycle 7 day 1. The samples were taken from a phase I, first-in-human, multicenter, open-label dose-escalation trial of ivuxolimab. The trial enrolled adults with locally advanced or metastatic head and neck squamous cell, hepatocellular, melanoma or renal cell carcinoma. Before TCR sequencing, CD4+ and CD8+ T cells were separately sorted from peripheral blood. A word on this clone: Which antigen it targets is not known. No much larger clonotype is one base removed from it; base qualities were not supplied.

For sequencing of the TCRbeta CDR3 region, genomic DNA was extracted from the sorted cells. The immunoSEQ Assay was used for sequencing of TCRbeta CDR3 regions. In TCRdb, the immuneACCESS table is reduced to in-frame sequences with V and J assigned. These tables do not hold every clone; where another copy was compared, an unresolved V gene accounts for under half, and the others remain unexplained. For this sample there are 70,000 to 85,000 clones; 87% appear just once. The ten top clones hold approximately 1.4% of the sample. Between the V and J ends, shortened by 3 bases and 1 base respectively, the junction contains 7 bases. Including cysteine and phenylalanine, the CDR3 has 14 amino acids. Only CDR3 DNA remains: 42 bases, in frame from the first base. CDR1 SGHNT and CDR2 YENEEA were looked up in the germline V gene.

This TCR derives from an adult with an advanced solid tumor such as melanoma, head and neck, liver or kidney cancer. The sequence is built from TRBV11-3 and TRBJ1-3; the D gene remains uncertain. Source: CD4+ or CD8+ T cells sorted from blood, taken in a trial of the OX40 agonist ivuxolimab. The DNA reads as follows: TGTGCCAGCAGCTTCAGCTCATCTGGAAACACCATATATTTT. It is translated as CASSFSSSGNTIYF.